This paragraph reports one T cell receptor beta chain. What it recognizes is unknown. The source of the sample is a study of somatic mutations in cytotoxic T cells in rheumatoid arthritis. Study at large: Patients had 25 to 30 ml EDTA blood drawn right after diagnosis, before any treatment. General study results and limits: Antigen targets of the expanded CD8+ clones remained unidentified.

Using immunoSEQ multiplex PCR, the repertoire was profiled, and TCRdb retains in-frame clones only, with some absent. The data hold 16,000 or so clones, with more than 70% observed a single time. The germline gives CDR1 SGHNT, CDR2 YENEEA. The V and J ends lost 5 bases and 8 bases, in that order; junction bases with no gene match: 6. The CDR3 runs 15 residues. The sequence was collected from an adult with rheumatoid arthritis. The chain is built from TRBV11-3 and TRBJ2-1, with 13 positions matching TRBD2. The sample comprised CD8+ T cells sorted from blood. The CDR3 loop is CASSLRTSGSYEQFF. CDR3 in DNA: TGTGCCAGCAGCCTCCGGACTAGCGGGAGTTATGAGCAGTTCTTC.